This T cell receptor (beta chain) is drawn from a study of cytomegalovirus exposure and HLA in healthy donors. Study-level results: Using the classifier, cytomegalovirus status was reportedly diagnosed with high specificity and sensitivity. Roughly even sequencing depth across donors was the assumption behind the presence/absence analyses.

The PCR employed 60 Vbeta primers together with 13 Jbeta primers. Clones were read by immunoSEQ multiplex PCR, and TCRdb kept only the in-frame ones, dropping some. This table holds fewer than 250,000 clones, about nine tenths found once. For this clone: As yet, its antigen is unknown.

CDR1 and CDR2 (germline): SGHAT, FQNNGV. The V segment lost 3 bases and the J segment 3 bases; nucleotides outside the gene matches: 6. The CDR3 totals 15 residues. This clonotype was sampled from a man younger than 45 in good health and CMV-seronegative. The V and J genes are TRBV11-2 and TRBJ2-7, with TRBD2 identical over 9 bases. Input material: PBMCs. Here the CDR3 DNA reads TGTGCCAGCAGCTTTGGCGGGGGGGCTGGCTACGAGCAGTACTTC. Translating it yields CASSFGGGAGYEQYF. Filled out from reference TRBV11-2 and TRBJ2-7, the complete variable domain reads EAGVAQSPRYKIIEKRQSVAFWCNPISGHATLYWYQQILGQGPKLLIQFQNNGVVDDSQLPKDRFSAERLKGVDSTLKIQPAKLEDSAVYLCASSFGGGAGYEQYFGPGTRLTVT.